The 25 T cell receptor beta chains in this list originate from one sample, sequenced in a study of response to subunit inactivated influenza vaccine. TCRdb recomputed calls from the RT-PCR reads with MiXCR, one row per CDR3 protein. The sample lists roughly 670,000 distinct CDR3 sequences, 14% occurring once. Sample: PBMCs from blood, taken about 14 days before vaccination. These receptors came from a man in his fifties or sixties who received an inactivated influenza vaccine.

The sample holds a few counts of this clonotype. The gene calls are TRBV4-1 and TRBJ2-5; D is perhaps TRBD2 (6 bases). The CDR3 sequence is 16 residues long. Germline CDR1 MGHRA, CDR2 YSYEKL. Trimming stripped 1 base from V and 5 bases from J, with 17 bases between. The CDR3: CASSQGGGAPRETQYF. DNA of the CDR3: TGCGCCAGCAGCCAAGGGGGCGGGGCCCCACGGGAGACCCAGTACTTC.

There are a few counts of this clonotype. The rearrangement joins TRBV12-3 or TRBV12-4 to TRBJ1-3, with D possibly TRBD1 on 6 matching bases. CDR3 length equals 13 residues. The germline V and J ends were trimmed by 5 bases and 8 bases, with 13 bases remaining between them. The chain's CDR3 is CASSPGHRDTIYF. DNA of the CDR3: TGTGCCAGCAGTCCGGGACATCGGGACACCATATATTTT.

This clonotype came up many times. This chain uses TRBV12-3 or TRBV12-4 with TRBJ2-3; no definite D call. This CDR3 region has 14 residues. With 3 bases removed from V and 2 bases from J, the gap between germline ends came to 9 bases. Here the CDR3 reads CASSFGVATDTQYF. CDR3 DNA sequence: TGTGCCAGCAGTTTTGGCGTGGCCACAGATACGCAGTATTTT.

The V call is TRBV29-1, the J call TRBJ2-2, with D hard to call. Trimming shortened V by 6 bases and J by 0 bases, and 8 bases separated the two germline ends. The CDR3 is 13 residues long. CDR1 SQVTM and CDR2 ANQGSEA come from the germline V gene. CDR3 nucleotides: TGCAGCGTGAAAGAAGCGAACACCGGGGAGCTGTTTTTT. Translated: CSVKEANTGELFF.

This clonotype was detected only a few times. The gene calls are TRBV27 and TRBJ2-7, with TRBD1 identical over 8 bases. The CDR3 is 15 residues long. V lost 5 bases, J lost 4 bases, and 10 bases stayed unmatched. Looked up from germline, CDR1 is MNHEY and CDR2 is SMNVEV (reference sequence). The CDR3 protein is CASSPAGTGPYEQYF. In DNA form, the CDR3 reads TGTGCCAGCAGTCCTGCCGGGACAGGTCCTTACGAGCAGTACTTC.

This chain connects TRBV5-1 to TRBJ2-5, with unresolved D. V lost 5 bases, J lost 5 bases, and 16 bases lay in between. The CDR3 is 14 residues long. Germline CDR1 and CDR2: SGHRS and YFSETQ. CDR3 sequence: CASSPGGVRETQYF. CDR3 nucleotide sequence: TGCGCCAGCAGTCCAGGTGGGGTCCGCGAGACCCAGTACTTC.

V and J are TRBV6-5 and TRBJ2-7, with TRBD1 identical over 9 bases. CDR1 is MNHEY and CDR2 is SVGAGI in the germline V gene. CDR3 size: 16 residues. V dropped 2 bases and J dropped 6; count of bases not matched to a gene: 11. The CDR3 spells CASSYRTGAGFGEQYF. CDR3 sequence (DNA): TGTGCCAGCAGTTACCGGACAGGGGCGGGATTTGGCGAGCAGTACTTC.

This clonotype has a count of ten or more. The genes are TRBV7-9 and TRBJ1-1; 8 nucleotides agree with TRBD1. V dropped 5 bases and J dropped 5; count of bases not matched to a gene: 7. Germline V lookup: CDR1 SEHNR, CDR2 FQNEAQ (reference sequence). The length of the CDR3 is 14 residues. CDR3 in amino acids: CASSRTGGRTEAFF. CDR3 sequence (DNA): TGTGCCAGCAGCCGAACAGGGGGTAGGACTGAAGCTTTCTTT.

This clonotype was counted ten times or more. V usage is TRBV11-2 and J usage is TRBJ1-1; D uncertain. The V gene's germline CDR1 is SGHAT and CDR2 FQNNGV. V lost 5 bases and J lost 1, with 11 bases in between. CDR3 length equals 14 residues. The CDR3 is CASSPRAENTEAFF. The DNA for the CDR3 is TGTGCCAGCAGCCCCCGCGCGGAGAACACTGAAGCTTTCTTT. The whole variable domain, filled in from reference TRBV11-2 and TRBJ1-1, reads EAGVAQSPRYKIIEKRQSVAFWCNPISGHATLYWYQQILGQGPKLLIQFQNNGVVDDSQLPKDRFSAERLKGVDSTLKIQPAKLEDSAVYLCASSPRAENTEAFFGQGTRLTVV.

The CDR3: CASSQDRRSMGGYTF. CDR3 nucleotide sequence: TGCGCCAGCAGCCAAGATCGGAGATCGATGGGTGGCTACACCTTC. V usage is TRBV4-3 and J usage is TRBJ1-2; D gene uncertain. The V and J ends lost 0 bases and 7 bases respectively, with 15 bases between them. Germline V gene sequence: CDR1 LGHNA, CDR2 YSLEER. The CDR3 spans 15 residues.

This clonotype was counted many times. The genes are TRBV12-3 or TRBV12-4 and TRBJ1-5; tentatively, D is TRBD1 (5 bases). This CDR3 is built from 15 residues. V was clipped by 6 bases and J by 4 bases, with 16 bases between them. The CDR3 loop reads CASSPGPAQNQPQHF. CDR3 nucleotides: TGTGCCAGCAGCCCGGGACCGGCGCAGAATCAGCCCCAGCATTTT.

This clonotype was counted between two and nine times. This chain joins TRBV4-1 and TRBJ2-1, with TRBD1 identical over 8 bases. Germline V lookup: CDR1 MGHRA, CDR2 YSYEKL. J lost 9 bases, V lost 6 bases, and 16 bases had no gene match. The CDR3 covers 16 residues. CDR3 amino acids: CASRHKIGTGMIEQFF. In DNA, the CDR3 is TGCGCCAGCAGACACAAGATCGGGACAGGAATGATTGAGCAGTTCTTC.

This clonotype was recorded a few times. This chain's CDR3 is CASSPIRGKDTQYF. CDR3 bases: TGTGCCAGCAGCCCCATACGAGGGAAAGATACGCAGTATTTT. This rearrangement joins TRBV7-6 to TRBJ2-3; D perhaps matches TRBD2 (5 bases). The CDR3 sequence is 14 residues long. The V end lost 5 bases, the J end lost 5 bases, and 14 bases lay between the germline ends. Germline V gene data show CDR1 as SGHVS and CDR2 as FNYEAQ.

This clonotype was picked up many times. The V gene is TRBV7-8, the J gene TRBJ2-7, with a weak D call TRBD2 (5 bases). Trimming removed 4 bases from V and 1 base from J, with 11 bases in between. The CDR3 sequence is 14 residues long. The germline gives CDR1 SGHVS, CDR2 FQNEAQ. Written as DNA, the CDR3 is TGTGCCAGCAGCTCCCTTCGGGGTTCCTACGAGCAGTACTTC. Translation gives CASSSLRGSYEQYF.

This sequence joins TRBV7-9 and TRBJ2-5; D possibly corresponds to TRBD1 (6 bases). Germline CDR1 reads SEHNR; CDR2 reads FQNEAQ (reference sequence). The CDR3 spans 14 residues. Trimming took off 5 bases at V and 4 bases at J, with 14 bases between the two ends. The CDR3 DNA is TGTGCCAGCAGCCCGCCTACAGGGCTAGAGACCCAGTACTTC. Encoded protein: CASSPPTGLETQYF. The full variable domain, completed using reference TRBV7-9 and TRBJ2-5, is DTGVSQNPRHKITKRGQNVTFRCDPISEHNRLYWYRQTLGQGPEFLTYFQNEAQLEKSRLLSDRFSAERPKGSFSTLEIQRTEQGDSAMYLCASSPPTGLETQYFGPGTRLLVL.

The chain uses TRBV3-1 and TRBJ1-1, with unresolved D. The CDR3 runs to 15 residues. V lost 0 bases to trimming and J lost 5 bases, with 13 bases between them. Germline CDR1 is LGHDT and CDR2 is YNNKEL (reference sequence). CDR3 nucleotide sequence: TGTGCCAGCAGCCAAGATAGTAGGATCCCGACTGAAGCTTTCTTT. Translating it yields CASSQDSRIPTEAFF.

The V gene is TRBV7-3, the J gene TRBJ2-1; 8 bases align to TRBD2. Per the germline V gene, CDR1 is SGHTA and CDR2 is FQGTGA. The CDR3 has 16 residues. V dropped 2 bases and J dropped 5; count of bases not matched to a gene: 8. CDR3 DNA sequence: TGTGCCAGCAGCTTAGCGGGAGGTGGGCGGCACAATGAGCAGTTCTTC. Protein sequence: CASSLAGGGRHNEQFF.

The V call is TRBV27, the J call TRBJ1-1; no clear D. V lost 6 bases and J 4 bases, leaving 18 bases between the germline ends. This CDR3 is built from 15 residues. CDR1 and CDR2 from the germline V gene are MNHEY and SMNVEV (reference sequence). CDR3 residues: CASRAAGQSGTEAFF. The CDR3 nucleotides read TGTGCCAGCAGAGCCGCAGGTCAGTCGGGCACTGAAGCTTTCTTT.

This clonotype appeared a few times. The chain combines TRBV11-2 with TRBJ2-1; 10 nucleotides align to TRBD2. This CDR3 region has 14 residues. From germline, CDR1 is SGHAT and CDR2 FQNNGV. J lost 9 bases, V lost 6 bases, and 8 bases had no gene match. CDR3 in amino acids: CASRLSGRVGEQFF. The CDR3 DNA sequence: TGTGCCAGCAGGTTAAGCGGGAGGGTAGGTGAGCAGTTCTTC.

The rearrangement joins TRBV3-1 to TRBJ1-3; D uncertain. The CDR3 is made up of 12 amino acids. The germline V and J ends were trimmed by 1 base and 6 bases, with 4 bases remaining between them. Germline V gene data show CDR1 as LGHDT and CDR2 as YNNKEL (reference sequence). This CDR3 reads CASSQVQNTIYF. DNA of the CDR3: TGTGCCAGCAGCCAAGTGCAAAACACCATATATTTT. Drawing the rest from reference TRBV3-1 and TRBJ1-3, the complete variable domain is DTAVSQTPKYLVTQMGNDKSIKCEQNLGHDTMYWYKQDSKKFLKIMFSYNNKELIINETVPNRFSPKSPDKAHLNLHINSLELGDSAVYFCASSQVQNTIYFGEGSWLTVV.

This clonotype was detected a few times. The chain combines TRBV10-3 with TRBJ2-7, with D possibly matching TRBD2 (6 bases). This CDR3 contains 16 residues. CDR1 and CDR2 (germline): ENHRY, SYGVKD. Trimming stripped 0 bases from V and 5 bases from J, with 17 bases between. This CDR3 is CAISESIYGGEDEQYF. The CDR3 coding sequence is TGTGCCATCAGTGAGTCGATTTACGGGGGTGAGGACGAGCAGTACTTC.

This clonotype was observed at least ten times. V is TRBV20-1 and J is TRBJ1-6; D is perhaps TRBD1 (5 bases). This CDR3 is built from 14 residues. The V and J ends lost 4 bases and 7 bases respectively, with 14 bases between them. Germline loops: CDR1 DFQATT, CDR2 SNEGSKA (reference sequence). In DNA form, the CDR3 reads TGCAGTGCTACTTCAGGACATCCCAATTCACCCCTCCACTTT. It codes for CSATSGHPNSPLHF.

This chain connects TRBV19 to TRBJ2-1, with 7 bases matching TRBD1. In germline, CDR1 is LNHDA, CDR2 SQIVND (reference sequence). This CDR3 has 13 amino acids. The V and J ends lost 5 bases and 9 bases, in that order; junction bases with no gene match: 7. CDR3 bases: TGTGCCAGTAGTCGACAGGGTATTAGTGAGCAGTTCTTC. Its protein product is CASSRQGISEQFF.

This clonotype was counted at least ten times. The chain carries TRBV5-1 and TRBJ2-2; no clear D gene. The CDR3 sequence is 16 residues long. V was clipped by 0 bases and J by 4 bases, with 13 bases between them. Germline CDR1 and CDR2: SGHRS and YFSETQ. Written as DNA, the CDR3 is TGCGCCAGCAGCTTGGGCGCAGGCGGTGGCACCGGGGAGCTGTTTTTT. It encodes CASSLGAGGGTGELFF.

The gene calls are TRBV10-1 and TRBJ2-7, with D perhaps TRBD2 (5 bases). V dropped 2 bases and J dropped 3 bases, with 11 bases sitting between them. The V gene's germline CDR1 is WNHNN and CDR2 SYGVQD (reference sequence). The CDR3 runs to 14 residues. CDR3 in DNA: TGCGCCAGCAGTGAGGGGGTAGGAGGCTACGAGCAGTACTTC. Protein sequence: CASSEGVGGYEQYF.